Listed below are T cell receptor beta chains from one sample, sequenced in a study of blood T cell repertoires in COVID-19. Measured with immunoSEQ multiplex PCR; TCRdb has only the in-frame clones, and not every one. The sample gives some 200,000 clones, 80% to 90% of which show up once; approximately 1.3% is in the top ten. Sequencing used peripheral blood. The receptors derive from a woman between 40 and 50 years old who had recovered from COVID-19. Each CDR3 is given without its conserved first and last residue.

V gene	J gene	CDR3 protein
TRBV6-5	TRBJ2-7	ASNPGGGGGYEQY
TRBV5-1	TRBJ1-6	ASRSGGYSYNSPLH
TRBV28	TRBJ1-5	ASMLQGHQPQH
TRBV7-2	TRBJ2-4	ASSLLLLRGGGNIQY
TRBV30	TRBJ1-4	AWSVSDQGEKLF
TRBV7-8	TRBJ2-1	ASSQGASLKNEQF
TRBV27	TRBJ2-7	ASSAQPTGVLHEQY
TRBV4-3	TRBJ2-1	ASSQEDIRLPTGDLRDEQF
TRBV5-1	TRBJ2-7	ASSLGGESIYEQY
TRBV28	TRBJ1-5	ASSLSPGVINQPQH
TRBV12-5	TRBJ2-3	ASGLRGDRITSDTQY
TRBV9	TRBJ2-5	ASSPHIDGSQETQY
TRBV12-3/TRBV12-4	TRBJ2-1	ASNLGQGNEQF
TRBV11-3	TRBJ2-5	ASSLVFVDELEGQETQY
TRBV2	TRBJ2-2	ASNGQGGPTGELF
TRBV11-3	TRBJ2-2	ASSFKAGTDTGELF